The clone carrying this T cell receptor (beta chain) appeared once. The sample is drawn from a study of PD-L1 blockade in urothelial cancer. About the study: Patients arrived having already received 0 to 3 prior chemotherapy regimens. After treatment start, blood was analyzed at 3 weeks (second dose) and at 6 weeks.

There are 15 residues in the CDR3. The V gene's germline CDR1 is SGDLS and CDR2 YYNGEE. V lost 1 base and J lost 0, with 10 bases in between. TCRdb's table, derived via immunoSEQ multiplex PCR, lists solely in-frame clones and lacks some. The sample comprises under 40,000 clones, about 93% of which are singletons, and 8.3% rests with the top ten. This sequence joins TRBV9 and TRBJ2-5; TRBD2 is a possible D gene (6 bases). The sequence derives from a man aged 65 to 79 with urothelial cancer. The specimen was PBMCs, collected around atezolizumab (anti-PD-L1) treatment. Here the CDR3 DNA reads TGTGCCAGCAGCGTACGGGGGACTCACCAAGAGACCCAGTACTTC. Residues: CASSVRGTHQETQYF.